Listed below are T cell receptor beta chains from one sample, sequenced in a study of CD8+CD57+ T cells in acquired aplastic anemia. Via MiXCR, TCRdb re-called the reads, giving one row per CDR3 protein. The table includes a few hundred thousand distinct CDR3 sequences, roughly 80% detected once. The sample consisted of sorted CD4+, CD8+, or CD8+CD57+ T cells (not recorded which) from PBMCs. The origin of the receptors is a human donor with aplastic anemia. The conserved cysteine and the conserved F or W are not part of the CDR3 here. Fields, in order: CDR3 protein, V gene, CDR3 length, J gene.

CDR3aa: ASSEGQGFGEQY
v_gene: TRBV10-2
len: 12
j_gene: TRBJ2-7

CDR3aa: ASSGPGGSYTEQF
v_gene: TRBV7-8
len: 13
j_gene: TRBJ2-1

CDR3aa: ASGAAGNIQYYD
v_gene: TRBV9
len: 12
j_gene: TRBJ1-5

CDR3aa: ASSLHLTGKAVAF
v_gene: TRBV7-8
len: 13
j_gene: TRBJ1-1

CDR3aa: ASCLGGGAVTEQF
v_gene: TRBV7-8
len: 13
j_gene: TRBJ2-1

CDR3aa: ASSLTGGPDKRYT
v_gene: TRBV7-8
len: 13
j_gene: TRBJ1-2

CDR3aa: ASSALGAAGVTY
v_gene: TRBV9
len: 12
j_gene: TRBJ2-3

CDR3aa: ASSQYRTGYEQY
v_gene: TRBV4-1
len: 12
j_gene: TRBJ2-7

CDR3aa: ASNFKLRDQPQH
v_gene: TRBV12-3/TRBV12-4
len: 12
j_gene: TRBJ2-7

CDR3aa: ASSHLGRTEAF
v_gene: TRBV3-1
len: 11
j_gene: TRBJ1-1

CDR3aa: ASRITGKEYAQY
v_gene: TRBV15
len: 12
j_gene: TRBJ2-7

CDR3aa: ASSYNGAGGYT
v_gene: TRBV5-4
len: 11
j_gene: TRBJ1-2

CDR3aa: ASGDGGTLTEYF
v_gene: TRBV2
len: 12
j_gene: TRBJ2-7

CDR3aa: ASSVVPGALF
v_gene: TRBV7-9
len: 10
j_gene: TRBJ2-2

CDR3aa: SASGGNYGYT
v_gene: TRBV20-1
len: 10
j_gene: TRBJ1-2

CDR3aa: ASSSGGMQETQY
v_gene: TRBV2
len: 12
j_gene: TRBJ2-5

CDR3aa: ASSVSYEPQY
v_gene: TRBV11-3
len: 10
j_gene: TRBJ2-3

CDR3aa: ASCCVGGSGELF
v_gene: TRBV7-3
len: 12
j_gene: TRBJ2-2